Listed here is a single T cell receptor beta chain. Its antigen is unidentified. The PCR had 60 Vbeta and 13 Jbeta primers. The method was immunoSEQ multiplex PCR; TCRdb's version includes in-frame clones alone and lacks a portion of them. The data show more than 85,000 clones, roughly 83% seen once. Germline CDR1 SGHVS, CDR2 FNYEAQ. J was trimmed by 0 bases and V by 5 bases; bases with no gene match: 5. The CDR3 sequence is 18 residues long. These data originate in a study of cytomegalovirus exposure and HLA in healthy donors. Study results and limitations: According to an earlier analysis, most TCR beta V segments yielded productive rearrangements about 87% or about 30% of the time.

The chain uses TRBV7-6 and TRBJ2-6, with TRBD2 matching over 12 bases. Source material: PBMCs. This TCR derives from a female donor in good health and CMV-seropositive. The CDR3 bases are TGTGCCAGCAGCCCCTCGACTAGCGGGAGCTCTGGGGCCAACGTCCTGACTTTC. Translated: CASSPSTSGSSGANVLTF.